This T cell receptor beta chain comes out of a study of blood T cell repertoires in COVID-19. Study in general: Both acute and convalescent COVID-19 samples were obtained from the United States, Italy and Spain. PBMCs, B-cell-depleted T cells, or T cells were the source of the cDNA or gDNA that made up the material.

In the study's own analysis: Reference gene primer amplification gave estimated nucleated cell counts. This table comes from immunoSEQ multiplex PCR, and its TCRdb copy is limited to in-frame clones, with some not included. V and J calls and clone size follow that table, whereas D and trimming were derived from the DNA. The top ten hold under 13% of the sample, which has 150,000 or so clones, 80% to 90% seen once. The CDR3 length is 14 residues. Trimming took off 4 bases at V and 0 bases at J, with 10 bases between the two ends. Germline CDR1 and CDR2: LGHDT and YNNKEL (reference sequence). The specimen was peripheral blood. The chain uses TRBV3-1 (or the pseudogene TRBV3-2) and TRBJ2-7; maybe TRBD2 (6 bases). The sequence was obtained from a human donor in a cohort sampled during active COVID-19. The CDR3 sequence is CASSLRGVSYEQYF. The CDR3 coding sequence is TGTGCCAGCAGCCTGCGCGGGGTCTCCTACGAGCAGTACTTC.